This T cell receptor (beta chain) was documented in a study of breast tumors, draining lymph nodes, adjacent tissues. TCRdb re-derived calls from the multiplex PCR reads in MiXCR, one entry per CDR3 protein. The top ten clones hold more than 1.3% of a sample with under 250,000 distinct CDR3 sequences, approximately 30% of them seen once. Samples came from axillary lymph nodes draining the breast cancer. This clonotype appeared many times. The CDR3 is 12 residues long. The germline CDR1 and CDR2 sequences are KGHSH and LQKENI. Trimming shortened V by 2 bases and J by 11 bases, and 12 bases separated the two germline ends.

The material sequenced was axillary lymph node tissue. The chain uses TRBV18 and TRBJ1-2; perhaps TRBD1 as D (5 bases). The receptor's source is a female donor with breast cancer. Some clones in this sample may be carry-over from other donors' samples. CDR3 sequence reads: CASSPIQDKYTF. DNA of the CDR3: TGTGCCAGCTCACCAATACAGGACAAGTACACCTTC.